The subject of this entry is one T cell receptor (beta chain). This specimen comes from a study of shared clonotypes between healthy human individuals. Genomic DNA per cell subset filled all wells of several immunoSEQ plates. How the authors handled the data: Filtering differed since immunoSEQ provided only junctions, with no quality scores. Assay used: immunoSEQ multiplex PCR; TCRdb lists only in-frame clones, some missing. That table supplies the V and J calls and clone size; D and trimming were determined from the DNA. This table holds 97,000 or so clones, 40% to 55% found once. This CDR3 has 14 amino acids. Germline V CDR1 and CDR2: SEHNR, FQNEAQ (reference sequence). V was trimmed by 4 bases and J by 2 bases, leaving 12 bases between them. Donors were healthy HIV-negative adults without recently reported acute infections or vaccinations.

The sample consisted of PBMCs. The chain links TRBV7-9 to TRBJ2-7, with D perhaps matching TRBD1 (5 bases). The TCR sequence derives from a woman aged 40-49 years in good health. Some clones in this sample may be carry-over from other donors' samples. CDR3 amino acids: CASSWRRGTYEQYF. The CDR3 coding sequence is TGTGCCAGCAGCTGGAGAAGGGGAACCTACGAGCAGTACTTC. Full variable domain (remainder filled in from reference TRBV7-9 and TRBJ2-7): DTGVSQNPRHKITKRGQNVTFRCDPISEHNRLYWYRQTLGQGPEFLTYFQNEAQLEKSRLLSDRFSAERPKGSFSTLEIQRTEQGDSAMYLCASSWRRGTYEQYFGPGTRLTVT.